This T cell receptor beta chain was observed in a study of Ad26.COV2.S vaccination and SARS-CoV-2 variants. Study findings and constraints: It was found that vaccine and placebo recipients had similar non-spike TCR breadth.

Treatment described: around 19 received Ad26.COV2.S at low or high dose, single or two shots; a few received placebo; per-sample allocation not given. Sampling occurred on day 63 after the first vaccine or placebo injection. V was cut by 2 bases and J by 4 bases, with 6 bases left in between. This CDR3 region has 12 residues. Germline lookup yields CDR1 SGHNT and CDR2 YYREEE (reference sequence). Sequencing was performed with immunoSEQ multiplex PCR; in TCRdb, only in-frame clones are kept and a portion is missing. The sample contains 350,000 to 450,000 clones, 70% to 90% of which appear only once. With respect to this clone: Its target is not known.

The V gene is TRBV5-4, the J gene TRBJ1-1; a weak D match, TRBD1 (5 bases). This specimen was peripheral blood, taken in a trial of Ad26.COV2.S vaccine versus placebo. This receptor was taken from a person between 18 and 65 years old who received the Ad26.COV2.S COVID-19 vaccine or a placebo. CDR3: CASSFGGTEAFF. The CDR3 DNA sequence: TGTGCCAGCAGCTTTGGGGGCACTGAAGCTTTCTTT. Full variable domain (outside the CDR3, taken from reference TRBV5-4 and TRBJ1-1): ETGVTQSPTHLIKTRGQQVTLRCSSQSGHNTVSWYQQALGQGPQFIFQYYREEENGRGNFPPRFSGLQFPNYSSELNVNALELDDSALYLCASSFGGTEAFFGQGTRLTVV.